A single sample is the source of the 31 T cell receptor beta chains below, sequenced in a study of CD8 T cells in Susac syndrome. Random hexamers were used to reverse transcribe the RNA input (roughly 0.5 to 1 ug). Each CDR3 protein is one row after TCRdb ran MiXCR on the immunoSEQ multiplex PCR reads. The profile shows 85,000 to 120,000 distinct CDR3 sequences, approximately 94% of them singletons. Sequencing used CD8+ T cells from PBMCs. The receptors come from a human donor with Susac syndrome.

V gene TRBV9 combines with J gene TRBJ2-5, with TRBD2 matching over 9 bases. This CDR3 region has 16 residues. J lost 5 bases, V lost 0 bases, and 8 bases had no gene match. Germline CDR1 is SGDLS and CDR2 is YYNGEE. CDR3 residues: CASSVAFRGGAETQYF. CDR3 DNA: TGTGCCAGCAGCGTAGCTTTTCGCGGGGGGGCGGAGACCCAGTACTTC.

This clonotype was observed a single time. CDR3 loop: CASSQEIAAQETQYF. As DNA, the CDR3 is TGTGCCAGCAGCCAAGAGATAGCGGCACAAGAGACCCAGTACTTC. This rearrangement joins TRBV3-1 to TRBJ2-5, with D possibly matching TRBD2 (6 bases). Germline CDR1 is LGHDT and CDR2 is YNNKEL (reference sequence). V was pared by 0 bases and J by 2 bases, with 10 bases between. The CDR3 extends over 15 amino acids.

The chain is built from TRBV7-9 and TRBJ2-5, with D perhaps matching TRBD2 (6 bases). Germline CDR1 and CDR2: SEHNR and FQNEAQ (reference sequence). The CDR3 is 15 residues long. Trimming took off 5 bases at V and 1 base at J, with 14 bases between the two ends. CDR3 region: CASSPAGGFQETQYF. In DNA form, the CDR3 reads TGTGCCAGCAGCCCGGCCGGAGGGTTCCAAGAGACCCAGTACTTC.

The V and J genes are TRBV14 and TRBJ2-1; D gene unclear. V dropped 0 bases and J dropped 4 bases, with 16 bases sitting between them. CDR1 is SGHDN, CDR2 FVKESK, per germline. This CDR3 has 17 residues. Here the CDR3 reads CASSQESLTYSYNEQFF. The CDR3 DNA reads as TGTGCCAGCAGCCAAGAATCACTAACTTATTCTTACAATGAGCAGTTCTTC.

CDR3 protein: CASSQDLWSTLAKNIQYF. The DNA of the CDR3 is TGCGCCAGCAGCCAAGATTTGTGGAGTACACTAGCCAAAAACATTCAGTACTTC. The J gene is TRBJ2-4, the V gene TRBV4-3; D call uncertain. This CDR3 contains 18 residues. CDR1 and CDR2 from the germline V gene are LGHNA and YSLEER. Trimming pared 0 bases from V and 0 bases from J, leaving 15 bases between.

The chain combines TRBV15 with TRBJ2-5; maybe TRBD1 (6 bases). From germline, CDR1 is LNHNV and CDR2 YYDKDF (reference sequence). V was cut by 1 base and J by 5 bases, with 11 bases left in between. The CDR3 loop spans 14 amino acids. DNA of the CDR3: TGTGCCACCAGCAGAGTGGGGGCGAGGGAGACCCAGTACTTC. This sequence encodes CATSRVGARETQYF.

V usage is TRBV11-2 and J usage is TRBJ2-7; 7 nucleotides match TRBD1. Germline-derived CDR1 and CDR2 are SGHAT and FQNNGV. V lost 6 bases and J lost 4; bases outside the gene matches: 12. This CDR3 is built from 15 residues. For the CDR3, the DNA is TGTGCCAGCAGTCCTATGACAGGGAGTGGATACGAGCAGTACTTC. Translated, it gives CASSPMTGSGYEQYF.

The V call is TRBV20-1, the J call TRBJ2-1, with a tentative D call TRBD2 (7 bases). Trimming left V 3 bases short and J 8 bases short, with 17 bases between. This CDR3 is 14 amino acids long. CDR1 and CDR2 (germline): DFQATT, SNEGSKA (reference sequence). This CDR3 is CSASGGGPWDEQFF. The CDR3 DNA reads as TGCAGTGCTAGTGGGGGGGGCCCCTGGGATGAGCAGTTCTTC.

J is TRBJ2-3 and V is TRBV7-9; possibly TRBD1 or TRBD2 for D (7 bases each). Trimming took 8 bases from V and 4 from J, leaving 19 bases between them. Germline-derived CDR1 and CDR2 are SEHNR and FQNEAQ (reference sequence). This CDR3 is 15 amino acids long. In nucleotides, the CDR3 is TGTGCCAGCGGGGACTACAGACAGGGCCCAGATACGCAGTATTTT. This gives the protein CASGDYRQGPDTQYF.

The chain employs TRBV12-3 or TRBV12-4 and TRBJ1-1; D is uncertain. With 3 bases removed from V and 7 bases from J, the gap between germline ends came to 12 bases. The CDR3 covers 13 residues. The CDR3 here is CASSFPPPGEAFF. The DNA of the CDR3 is TGTGCCAGCAGTTTCCCCCCTCCAGGTGAAGCTTTCTTT.

Only a few counts were recorded for this clonotype. The chain uses TRBV29-1 and TRBJ2-7; D gene uncertain. The CDR3 is 12 amino acids. CDR1 and CDR2 from the germline V gene are SQVTM and ANQGSEA. The V gene lost 1 base and the J gene lost 4 bases, with 8 bases spanning the gap. In nucleotides, the CDR3 is TGCAGCGTTGAAGCTGACAAATACGAGCAGTACTTC. Its protein is CSVEADKYEQYF.

V gene TRBV14 combines with J gene TRBJ2-2, with D possibly TRBD1 on 5 matching bases. V lost 3 bases and J 9 bases, leaving 11 bases between the germline ends. Germline V gene data show CDR1 as SGHDN and CDR2 as FVKESK. The CDR3 totals 13 residues. The CDR3 region has the DNA TGTGCCAGCAGCCACGACTGGGGCCGGGAGCTGTTTTTT. Translated: CASSHDWGRELFF.

The V and J genes are TRBV7-6 and TRBJ2-3; D uncertain. CDR1 is SGHVS, CDR2 FNYEAQ, per germline. This CDR3 spans 15 amino acids. Between the trimmed V and J ends, which lost 2 bases and 0 bases, there was a span of 9 bases. The CDR3 DNA is TGTGCCAGCAGCTTAATCGCCAGTAGCACAGATACGCAGTATTTT. Its translation is CASSLIASSTDTQYF.

The CDR3, as DNA: TGTGCCAGCAGCTTGGGGTTGGGAGCTAACTATGGCTACACCTTC. It yields the protein CASSLGLGANYGYTF. The chain employs TRBV5-4 and TRBJ1-2; D not certain. CDR3 length: 15 amino acids. The germline CDR1 and CDR2 sequences are SGHNT and YYREEE (reference sequence). V gave up 0 bases and J gave up 0 bases, with 9 bases separating them.

This CDR3 is CASRLVGQGDGYTF. The CDR3 DNA follows: TGTGCCAGCAGGCTGGTGGGACAGGGAGATGGCTACACCTTC. The chain combines TRBV2 with TRBJ1-2, with 9 bases identical to TRBD1. Per germline, CDR1 SNHLY and CDR2 FYNNEI. The V gene end was trimmed by 6 bases and the J gene end by 6 bases; junction bases not matched to a gene: 8. The CDR3 contains 14 residues.

The V gene is TRBV6-1, the J gene TRBJ2-1; 8 bases map to TRBD2. The CDR3 extends over 13 amino acids. V lost 5 bases and J lost 10; bases outside the gene matches: 7. Germline V gene data show CDR1 as MNHNS and CDR2 as SASEGT. The CDR3: CASSRPVAGEQFF. CDR3 in DNA: TGTGCCAGCAGTAGGCCCGTAGCGGGGGAGCAGTTCTTC.

The chain recombines TRBV19 with TRBJ1-2; D remains unclear. The germline V gene has CDR1 LNHDA and CDR2 SQIVND (reference sequence). V was clipped by 6 bases and J by 8 bases, with 7 bases between them. The CDR3 totals 10 residues. CDR3: CASRAAGYTF. The CDR3 DNA is TGTGCCAGTAGGGCAGCCGGCTACACCTTC.

The chain employs TRBV2 and TRBJ2-3; D may be TRBD1 (5 bases). Germline-derived CDR1 and CDR2 are SNHLY and FYNNEI. The germline V and J ends were trimmed by 2 bases and 2 bases, with 11 bases remaining between them. The CDR3 has 15 residues. Here the CDR3 DNA reads TGTGCCAGCAGTGAAAGCAGGGTGAACACAGATACGCAGTATTTT. Translating it yields CASSESRVNTDTQYF. Variable domain in full (rest from reference TRBV2 and TRBJ2-3): EPEVTQTPSHQVTQMGQEVILRCVPISNHLYFYWYRQILGQKVEFLVSFYNNEISEKSEIFDDQFSVERPDGSNFTLKIRSTKLEDSAMYFCASSESRVNTDTQYFGPGTRLTVL.

The rearrangement joins TRBV13 to TRBJ2-7, with D perhaps TRBD2 (6 bases). CDR1 PRHDT and CDR2 FYEKMQ come from the germline V gene (reference sequence). The V end lost 0 bases, the J end lost 3 bases, and 6 bases lay between the germline ends. The CDR3 spans 13 residues. This CDR3 is CASSLGRDYEQYF. The CDR3 nucleotides are TGTGCCAGCAGCTTAGGGCGGGACTACGAGCAGTACTTC.

The chain uses TRBV7-9 and TRBJ2-1, with D unresolved. This CDR3 spans 13 amino acids. The V end lost 6 bases, the J end lost 5 bases, and 11 bases lay between the germline ends. Germline loops: CDR1 SEHNR, CDR2 FQNEAQ (reference sequence). The CDR3 coding sequence is TGTGCCAGCAGACGGGCGGATCACAATGAGCAGTTCTTC. Amino acids: CASRRADHNEQFF.

The chain employs TRBV12-5 and TRBJ2-5, with 9 bases matching TRBD1. This CDR3 is 15 amino acids long. CDR1 and CDR2 (germline): LGHNT, FRNRAP. Trimming removed 6 bases from V and 1 base from J; junction bases left unmatched: 6. The CDR3 bases are TGTGCTAGTGGCCTGGACAGGGGTCTCCAAGAGACCCAGTACTTC. It encodes CASGLDRGLQETQYF.

The gene calls are TRBV5-6 and TRBJ1-1, with no clear D. Trimming took off 0 bases at V and 11 bases at J, with 14 bases between the two ends. The CDR3 covers 13 residues. Germline lookup yields CDR1 SGHDT and CDR2 YYEEEE. The CDR3 DNA reads TGTGCCAGCAGCTTGGCTACAGCGATGGGGGCTTTCTTT. Translating gives CASSLATAMGAFF.

The chain has TRBV12-3 or TRBV12-4 and TRBJ2-7; the D call may be TRBD1 or TRBD2 (5 bases each). The V and J ends lost 1 base and 2 bases respectively, with 15 bases between them. The CDR3 is 16 amino acids. CDR3 coding DNA: TGTGCCAGCAGTTTAGGAACAGCCGAGGGGCCCTACGAGCAGTACTTC. This encodes CASSLGTAEGPYEQYF.

The chain couples TRBV9 to TRBJ1-2, with D uncertain. V shed 2 bases and J shed 8 bases, with 10 bases lying between them. The CDR3 spans 12 residues. The germline V gene encodes CDR1 SGDLS and CDR2 YYNGEE. For the CDR3, the DNA is TGTGCCAGCAGCGTCGATTATGGGGGCTACACCTTC. It codes for CASSVDYGGYTF.

The V call is TRBV7-6, the J call TRBJ1-6; D gene ambiguous. V shed 4 bases and J shed 10 bases, with 8 bases lying between them. The CDR3 spans 12 residues. The germline gives CDR1 SGHVS, CDR2 FNYEAQ. The CDR3 region has the DNA TGTGCCAGCAGCTACTCTCCGTCACCCCTCCACTTT. Its translation: CASSYSPSPLHF.

Only one count was recorded for this clonotype. V usage is TRBV29-1 and J usage is TRBJ2-6, with D unresolved. The length of the CDR3 is 15 residues. CDR1 and CDR2 from the germline V gene are SQVTM and ANQGSEA. The V end was cut by 5 bases, the J end by 2 bases, with 13 bases between. CDR3 DNA: TGCAGCGTTTTGAATACTTGGGCTGGGGCCAACGTCCTGACTTTC. This codes for CSVLNTWAGANVLTF.

The chain couples TRBV6-6 to TRBJ1-2, with 9 bases fitting TRBD1. Trimming cost V 5 bases and J 7 bases; bases outside gene matches: 5. This CDR3 is built from 13 residues. The germline gives CDR1 MNHNY, CDR2 SVGAGI (reference sequence). The CDR3 DNA reads TGTGCCAGCAGTACAGGGGGCGCTTCTGGCTACACCTTC. Its translation: CASSTGGASGYTF.

V usage is TRBV7-9 and J usage is TRBJ2-3; 8 nucleotides match TRBD1. Trimming at V came to 0 bases and at J to 6 bases, leaving 8 bases not matched to a gene. The CDR3 loop spans 16 amino acids. Germline lookup yields CDR1 SEHNR and CDR2 FQNEAQ (reference sequence). Here the CDR3 DNA reads TGTGCCAGCAGCTTAGCCGGGACAGGCACCACCGATACGCAGTATTTT. Its protein is CASSLAGTGTTDTQYF.

V is TRBV9 and J is TRBJ1-1, with TRBD1 identical over 8 bases. V dropped 3 bases and J dropped 1; count of bases not matched to a gene: 5. Germline CDR1 and CDR2: SGDLS and YYNGEE. This CDR3 comprises 15 residues. The CDR3 sequence is CASSEQGAGNTEAFF. In DNA form, the CDR3 reads TGTGCCAGCAGCGAGCAGGGGGCGGGGAACACTGAAGCTTTCTTT.

The V call is TRBV15, the J call TRBJ1-6; D might be TRBD1 (5 bases). V shed 0 bases and J shed 11 bases, with 11 bases lying between them. Germline V gene lookup returns CDR1 LNHNV and CDR2 YYDKDF (reference sequence). The CDR3 is 14 residues long. CDR3 nucleotide sequence: TGTGCCACCAGCAGAGAGGAGTGGGGGACACCCCTCCACTTT. The encoded protein is CATSREEWGTPLHF.

The CDR3 protein is CASSFNVGAEAFF. In DNA, the CDR3 is TGTGCCAGCAGCTTCAATGTTGGTGCTGAAGCTTTCTTT. This chain connects TRBV11-3 to TRBJ1-1, with D unclear. The CDR3 spans 13 residues. Trimming removed 3 bases at V and 6 bases at J, with 11 bases between. Germline V gene sequence: CDR1 SGHNT, CDR2 YENEEA.